Listed below are T cell receptor beta chains from one sample, sequenced in a study of T-cell reconstitution after alpha-beta-depleted transplantation in children. Each CDR3 protein gets one entry after TCRdb re-called the PCR reads with MiXCR. The repertoire consists of roughly 670,000 distinct CDR3 sequences, with about an eighth occurring once and the leading ten covering around 0.76%. Material: PBMCs, obtained before TCRalphabeta/CD19-depleted stem cell transplant. The source of these receptors is a girl aged 2-10 years with congenital amegakaryocytic thrombocytopenia, due to receive a stem cell transplant. CDR3s include the opening cysteine and the closing phenylalanine or tryptophan. A D gene is named only where the DNA matches it firmly. Size is omitted from some rows. Given values are once, few, many or a class for expanded clones.

clone_size,v_call,cdr3_length,j_call,d_call,cdr3_nt,cdr3_aa
many,TRBV28,15,TRBJ1-1,-,TGTGCCAGCAATTTATTGGTGGGGCTGAACACTGAAGCTTTCTTT,CASNLLVGLNTEAFF
-,TRBV4-1,19,TRBJ2-1,TRBD2,TGCGCCAGCAGCCAACCCGGGACTAGCGGGAGTAAAAGGCACAATGAGCAGTTCTTC,CASSQPGTSGSKRHNEQFF
few,TRBV5-1,19,TRBJ2-6,-,TGCGCCAGCAGCTTACAGGATCGCGCCCGTCACTCTGGGGCCAACGTCCTGACTTTC,CASSLQDRARHSGANVLTF
-,TRBV5-5,16,TRBJ2-5,-,TGTGCCAGCAGTTCGGGAGTCCCTAGCCTCATAGAGACCCAGTACTTC,CASSSGVPSLIETQYF
-,TRBV2,15,TRBJ1-5,-,TGTGCCAGCAGTGTCAACCGGGGCTATAATCAGCCCCAGCATTTT,CASSVNRGYNQPQHF
many,TRBV5-1,16,TRBJ2-3,TRBD2,TGCGCCAGCAGCCAACCCAAACTAGCGCGAACAGATACGCAGTATTTT,CASSQPKLARTDTQYF
many,TRBV7-6,15,TRBJ2-7,-,TGTGCCAGCAGCTGGGGGGACAAGGGTTCCTACGAGCAGTACTTC,CASSWGDKGSYEQYF
many,TRBV7-2,13,TRBJ2-7,-,TGTGCCAGCAGCTTCGGGGCCCGCTACGAGCAGTACTTC,CASSFGARYEQYF
many,TRBV5-1,18,TRBJ2-2,-,TGCGCCAGCAGCCCCTGGACAGCCGACCGATACAGGGCCGGGGAGCTGTTTTTT,CASSPWTADRYRAGELFF
-,TRBV29-1,13,TRBJ2-3,-,TGCAGCGTTTGCCGGGACAGCACAGATACGCAGTATTTT,CSVCRDSTDTQYF
many,TRBV28,16,TRBJ2-2,TRBD1,TGTGCCAGCCGGGACAGGTCAGGGGTATGGACCGGGGAGCTGTTTTTT,CASRDRSGVWTGELFF
-,TRBV10-3,14,TRBJ2-7,TRBD2,TGTGCCATCAGTGAGTCCAGCGGGAGACCCGAGCAGTACTTC,CAISESSGRPEQYF
-,TRBV18,17,TRBJ2-5,-,TGTGCCAGCTCACCACAGTTGGGACACCCCCTGGAGGAGACCCAGTACTTC,CASSPQLGHPLEETQYF
-,TRBV20-1,17,TRBJ2-1,-,TGCAGTGCTAGAGATTGGCTAGCGCAACTGGGTTACAATGAGCAGTTCTTC,CSARDWLAQLGYNEQFF
few,TRBV12-3/TRBV12-4,14,TRBJ1-1,TRBD1,TGTGCCAGCAATCCGGGACAGGCGGCCCCTGAAGCTTTCTTT,CASNPGQAAPEAFF
-,TRBV15,15,TRBJ2-7,-,TGTGCCACCATCGGCGTGGGCGGAAGCTCCTACGAGCAGTACTTC,CATIGVGGSSYEQYF
many,TRBV29-1,14,TRBJ2-7,TRBD1,TGCAGCGTTGTTAGGACAGGGGATTCCTACGAGCAGTACTTC,CSVVRTGDSYEQYF
many,TRBV15,15,TRBJ1-6,TRBD1,TGTGCCACCAGCAGAGTGGGACAGGGTAATTCACCCCTCCACTTT,CATSRVGQGNSPLHF
few,TRBV12-3/TRBV12-4,13,TRBJ1-4,TRBD1,TGTGCCAGCAGTTTCGGGACAGGTGAAAAACTGTTTTTT,CASSFGTGEKLFF
-,TRBV20-1,14,TRBJ1-6,TRBD1,TGCAGTGCTAGGCCGGGACAGAATAATTCACCCCTCCACTTT,CSARPGQNNSPLHF
-,TRBV6-2/TRBV6-3,14,TRBJ1-2,-,TGTGCCAGCAGTTACGGGGGCGGCAACTATGGCTACACCTTC,CASSYGGGNYGYTF
many,TRBV20-1,15,TRBJ2-1,-,TGCAGTGCTAGAGAGCTTAGTGACTCCTACAATGAGCAGTTCTTC,CSARELSDSYNEQFF
-,TRBV30,14,TRBJ2-3,TRBD2,TGTGCCTGGAGTGTACCGGGACTAGCAGATACGCAGTATTTT,CAWSVPGLADTQYF
many,TRBV21-1,13,TRBJ1-1,-,TGTGCCAGTACGCGATCCATGAACACTGAAGCTTTCTTT,CASTRSMNTEAFF
many,TRBV20-1,16,TRBJ2-1,TRBD2,TGCAGTGCCTCACACCGACTAGCGGGATCCTACAATGAGCAGTTCTTC,CSASHRLAGSYNEQFF
-,TRBV7-6,16,TRBJ2-5,TRBD2,TGTGCCAGCAGCGGCGGTTCCCCGGGAGGTTGGGAGACCCAGTACTTC,CASSGGSPGGWETQYF
few,TRBV12-3/TRBV12-4,15,TRBJ2-7,TRBD2,TGTGCCAGCAGGCCGGGACTAGCGGGAGCCCACGAGCAGTACTTC,CASRPGLAGAHEQYF
-,TRBV5-1,12,TRBJ2-7,-,TGCGCCAGCACCTCCCAGGCTCTCGAGCAGTACTTC,CASTSQALEQYF
-,TRBV5-5,16,TRBJ2-3,-,TGTGCCAGCAGCTTGGATACCAGTGGGTCCCCAGATACGCAGTATTTT,CASSLDTSGSPDTQYF
-,TRBV7-9,16,TRBJ1-5,-,TGTGCCAGCAGCGCCGACAGAGGATTAGGCAATCAGCCCCAGCATTTT,CASSADRGLGNQPQHF
many,TRBV7-3,14,TRBJ2-3,-,TGTGCCAGCAGCCTGACCCCCGGCACAGATACGCAGTATTTT,CASSLTPGTDTQYF
-,TRBV5-1,19,TRBJ2-1,-,TGCGCCAGCAGCTTGGCCCCTGCCGGCCGACAGACCCTTCCTAATGAGCAGTTCTTC,CASSLAPAGRQTLPNEQFF
many,TRBV20-1,12,TRBJ1-1,-,TGCAGTGCCGACGGACTGAACACTGAAGCTTTCTTT,CSADGLNTEAFF
few,TRBV4-1,18,TRBJ2-1,TRBD2,TGCGCCAGCAGCCAAGATCGGGCACTAGCGGGAGAAGACAATGAGCAGTTCTTC,CASSQDRALAGEDNEQFF
many,TRBV29-1,12,TRBJ1-5,-,TGCAGCGTCTCGAATGCGGATCAGCCCCAGCATTTT,CSVSNADQPQHF
many,TRBV27,14,TRBJ2-3,-,TGTGCCAGCAGGGGGTGGGGATTCACAGATACGCAGTATTTT,CASRGWGFTDTQYF
many,TRBV27,16,TRBJ2-7,TRBD2,TGTGCCAGCAGTTCCTCACTAGCGGGAGGGCCCTACGAGCAGTACTTC,CASSSSLAGGPYEQYF
-,TRBV28,15,TRBJ2-2,TRBD1,TGTGCCAGCAGAAGAGACAGGGCGCCGAGCGGGGAGCTGTTTTTT,CASRRDRAPSGELFF
many,TRBV12-3/TRBV12-4,13,TRBJ1-2,-,TGTGCCAGCAGTTTAAACAGGCTTTATGGCTACACCTTC,CASSLNRLYGYTF
many,TRBV5-1,14,TRBJ2-5,TRBD1,TGCGCCAGCAGTAGGACAGGGGCAGGGGAGACCCAGTACTTC,CASSRTGAGETQYF
few,TRBV29-1,13,TRBJ2-7,TRBD1,TGCAGCGTTGGTTGGGACAGGGGTTACGAGCAGTACTTC,CSVGWDRGYEQYF
once,TRBV6-5,19,TRBJ1-5,-,TGTGCCAGCAGTTACTCGAAAGGGGGGAGGACGGAGTTCAATCAGCCCCAGCATTTT,CASSYSKGGRTEFNQPQHF
many,TRBV20-1,12,TRBJ1-2,-,TGCAGTGCTAGAAGGGGGGAAGGGGGCTACACCTTC,CSARRGEGGYTF
few,TRBV10-3,13,TRBJ1-5,-,TGTGCCATCAGGAGCGGGGGGAATCAGCCCCAGCATTTT,CAIRSGGNQPQHF
many,TRBV10-3,14,TRBJ1-6,TRBD1,TGTGCCATCCAAACGACAGGGCAGAATTCACCCCTCCACTTT,CAIQTTGQNSPLHF
many,TRBV20-1,13,TRBJ2-1,TRBD2,TGCAGTGTGGCTAGCGGGAGGTACAATGAGCAGTTCTTC,CSVASGRYNEQFF
few,TRBV25-1,17,TRBJ2-1,TRBD2,TGTGCCAGCAGTGAGGGGCCGACCGATAGCGGGAATGGTGAGCAGTTCTTC,CASSEGPTDSGNGEQFF
many,TRBV10-2,14,TRBJ2-3,TRBD1,TGCGCCAGCAGTGAAGCAGGGGGCGCGGATACGCAGTATTTT,CASSEAGGADTQYF
few,TRBV9,15,TRBJ1-5,-,TGTGCCAGCAGCGTAGCTGGGGAAGGCAATCAGCCCCAGCATTTT,CASSVAGEGNQPQHF
-,TRBV7-8,15,TRBJ2-1,-,TGTGCCAGCAGCTTACTAGGAGGCACAGACAATGAGCAGTTCTTC,CASSLLGGTDNEQFF
many,TRBV27,15,TRBJ2-7,TRBD2,TGTGCCAGCAGTTTAATAGCGGGAGAAGTATACGAGCAGTACTTC,CASSLIAGEVYEQYF
many,TRBV28,15,TRBJ2-3,-,TGTGCCAGCAGCTCACCGTGGGGTTCCGTGGATACGCAGTATTTT,CASSSPWGSVDTQYF
many,TRBV29-1,13,TRBJ1-3,-,TGCAGCGTTGTCGTCGGGGGCGAAAACACCATATATTTT,CSVVVGGENTIYF
few,TRBV28,14,TRBJ2-2,-,TGTGCCAGCAGACCGGGACTCGGAGTCGGGGAGCTGTTTTTT,CASRPGLGVGELFF
few,TRBV7-8,15,TRBJ2-1,TRBD2,TGTGCCAGCAGCTTAATCCTAGCGGCAGACAATGAGCAGTTCTTC,CASSLILAADNEQFF
-,TRBV11-2,16,TRBJ2-2,TRBD1,TGTGCCAGCAGCCCACCTAAAACAGGGGGAACCGGGGAGCTGTTTTTT,CASSPPKTGGTGELFF
many,TRBV20-1,14,TRBJ2-3,TRBD1,TGCAGTGCTAGCTGGACAGGGGAACTAGATACGCAGTATTTT,CSASWTGELDTQYF
few,TRBV28,16,TRBJ2-3,TRBD1,TGTGCCAGCAGTTTTGCCGGGACAGGGGGAACAGATACGCAGTATTTT,CASSFAGTGGTDTQYF
-,TRBV5-1,15,TRBJ2-2,TRBD1,TGCGCCAGCAGCTGGGACAGGGCGGGCACCGGGGAGCTGTTTTTT,CASSWDRAGTGELFF
few,TRBV12-3/TRBV12-4,12,TRBJ1-2,TRBD1,TGTGCCATTCGAGGGGGCGCGGGAGGCTACACCTTC,CAIRGGAGGYTF